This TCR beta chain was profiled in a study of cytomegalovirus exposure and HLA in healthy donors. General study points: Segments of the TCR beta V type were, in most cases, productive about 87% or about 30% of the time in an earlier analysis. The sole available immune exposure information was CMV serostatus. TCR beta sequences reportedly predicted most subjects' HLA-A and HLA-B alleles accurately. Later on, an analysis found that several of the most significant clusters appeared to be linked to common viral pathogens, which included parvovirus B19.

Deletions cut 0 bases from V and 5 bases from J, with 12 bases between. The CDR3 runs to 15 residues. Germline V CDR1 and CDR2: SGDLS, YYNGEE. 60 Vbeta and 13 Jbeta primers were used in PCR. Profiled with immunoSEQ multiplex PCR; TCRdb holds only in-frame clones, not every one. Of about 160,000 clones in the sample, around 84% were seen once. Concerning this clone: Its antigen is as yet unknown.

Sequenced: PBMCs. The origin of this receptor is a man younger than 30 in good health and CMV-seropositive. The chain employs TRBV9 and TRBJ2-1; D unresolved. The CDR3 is CASSVVSTQNNEQFF. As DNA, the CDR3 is TGTGCCAGCAGCGTAGTAAGTACGCAGAACAATGAGCAGTTCTTC.